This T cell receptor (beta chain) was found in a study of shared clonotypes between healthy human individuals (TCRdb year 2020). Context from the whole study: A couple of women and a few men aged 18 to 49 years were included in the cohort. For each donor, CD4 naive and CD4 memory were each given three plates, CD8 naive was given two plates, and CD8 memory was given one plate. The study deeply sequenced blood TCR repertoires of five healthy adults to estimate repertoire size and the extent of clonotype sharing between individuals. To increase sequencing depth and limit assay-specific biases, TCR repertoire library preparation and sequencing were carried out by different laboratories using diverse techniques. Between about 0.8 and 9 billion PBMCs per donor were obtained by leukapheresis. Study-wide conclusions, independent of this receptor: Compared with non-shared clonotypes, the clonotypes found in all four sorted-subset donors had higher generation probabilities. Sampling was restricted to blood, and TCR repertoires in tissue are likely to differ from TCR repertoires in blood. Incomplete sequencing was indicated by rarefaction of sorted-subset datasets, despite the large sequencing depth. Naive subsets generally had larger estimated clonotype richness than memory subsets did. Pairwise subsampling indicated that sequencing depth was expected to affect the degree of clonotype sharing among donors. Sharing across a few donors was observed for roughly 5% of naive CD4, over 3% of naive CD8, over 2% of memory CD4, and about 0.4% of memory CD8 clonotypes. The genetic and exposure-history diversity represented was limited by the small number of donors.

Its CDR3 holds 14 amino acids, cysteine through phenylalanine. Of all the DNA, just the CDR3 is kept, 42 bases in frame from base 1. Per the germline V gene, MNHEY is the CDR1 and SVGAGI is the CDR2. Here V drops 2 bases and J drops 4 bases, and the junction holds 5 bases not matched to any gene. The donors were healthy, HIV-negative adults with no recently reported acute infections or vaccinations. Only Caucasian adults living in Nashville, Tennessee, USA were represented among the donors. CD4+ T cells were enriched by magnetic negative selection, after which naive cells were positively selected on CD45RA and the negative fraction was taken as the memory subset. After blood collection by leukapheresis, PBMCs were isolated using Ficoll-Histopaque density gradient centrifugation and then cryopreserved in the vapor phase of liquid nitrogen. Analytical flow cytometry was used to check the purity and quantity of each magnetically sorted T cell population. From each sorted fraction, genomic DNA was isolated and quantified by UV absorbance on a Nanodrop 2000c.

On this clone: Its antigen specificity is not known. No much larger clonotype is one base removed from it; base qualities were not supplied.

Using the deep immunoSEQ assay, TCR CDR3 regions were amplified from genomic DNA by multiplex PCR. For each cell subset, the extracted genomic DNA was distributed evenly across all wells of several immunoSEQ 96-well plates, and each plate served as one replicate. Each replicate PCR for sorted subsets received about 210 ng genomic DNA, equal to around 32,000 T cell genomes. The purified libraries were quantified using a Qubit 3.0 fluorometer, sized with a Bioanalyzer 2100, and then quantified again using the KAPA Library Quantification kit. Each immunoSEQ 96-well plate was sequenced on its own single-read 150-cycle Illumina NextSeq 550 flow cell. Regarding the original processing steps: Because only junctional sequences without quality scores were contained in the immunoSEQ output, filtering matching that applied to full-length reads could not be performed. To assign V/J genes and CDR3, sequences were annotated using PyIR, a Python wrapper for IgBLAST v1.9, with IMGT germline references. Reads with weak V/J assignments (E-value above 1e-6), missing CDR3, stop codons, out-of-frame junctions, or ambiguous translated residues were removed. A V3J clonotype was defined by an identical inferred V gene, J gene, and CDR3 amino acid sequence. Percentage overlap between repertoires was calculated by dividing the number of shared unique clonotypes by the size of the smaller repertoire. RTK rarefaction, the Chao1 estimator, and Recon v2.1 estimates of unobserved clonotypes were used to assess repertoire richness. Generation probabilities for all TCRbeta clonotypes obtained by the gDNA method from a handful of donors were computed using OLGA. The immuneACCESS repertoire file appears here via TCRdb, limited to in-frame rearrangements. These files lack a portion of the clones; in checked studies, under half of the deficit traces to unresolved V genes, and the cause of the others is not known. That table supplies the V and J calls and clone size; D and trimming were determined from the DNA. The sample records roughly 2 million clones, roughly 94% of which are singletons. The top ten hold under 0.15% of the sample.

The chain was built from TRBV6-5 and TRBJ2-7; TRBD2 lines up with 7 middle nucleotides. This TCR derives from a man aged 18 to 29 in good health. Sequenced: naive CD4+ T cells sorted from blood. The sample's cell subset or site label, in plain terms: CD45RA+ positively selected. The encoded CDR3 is CASSYEGGPYEQYF. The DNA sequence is TGTGCCAGCAGTTACGAGGGAGGGCCTTACGAGCAGTACTTC.